The entry below describes one T cell receptor beta chain. Its target is unknown. TCRdb used MiXCR to reprocess the reads, holding one entry per CDR3 protein. The sample records roughly 150,000 distinct CDR3 sequences, roughly 15% being singletons. The CDR3 spans 16 residues. V gave up 5 bases and J gave up 9 bases, with 23 bases separating them. The germline gives CDR1 SGHTA, CDR2 FQGNSA. This entry comes from a study of T cell repertoires in cytomegalovirus infection. Study summary: CMV infection and matching HLA type were both indicated by public TCR beta signatures. Whole-study results and caveats: Within the response measured ex vivo, HLA-C-restricted CMV-specific TCR beta clonotypes were dominant. Identification of carriers of CMV plus the relevant HLA was performed using cumulative public TCR beta family frequency.

The TCR was taken from a human donor in good health (CMV status not recorded). Some clones in this sample may be carry-over from other donors' samples. Sequences were obtained from CD8+ T cells from PBMCs. The chain uses TRBV7-2 and TRBJ1-5, with D tentatively TRBD1 (6 bases). The CDR3 spells CASSRYWTALEWPQHF. CDR3 bases: TGTGCCAGCAGCCGTTACTGGACAGCCCTTGAGTGGCCCCAGCATTTT.